This TCR beta chain was found in a study of a mutant IDH1 vaccine in newly diagnosed glioma. Across the whole study: Patients were given eight vaccinations, scheduled in weeks 1, 3, 5, 7, 11, 15, 19 and 23. Every participant had undergone radiotherapy, temozolomide, or both before, and most underwent both.

The germline V gene encodes CDR1 SGHAT and CDR2 FQNNGV. CDR3 size: 16 residues. The V gene end was trimmed by 3 bases and the J gene end by 4 bases; junction bases not matched to a gene: 6. The time point is: week 5, during vaccination. One vaccine dose held 300 ug of mutant IDH1 20-mer peptide and came with topical imiquimod. Assay used: immunoSEQ multiplex PCR; TCRdb lists only in-frame clones, some missing. Of 37,000 or so clones listed, about four fifths are singletons. Concerning this clone: Its matching antigen is unknown.

The chain carries TRBV11-2 and TRBJ2-6; 7 bases map to TRBD1. The clonotype was recovered from a young man with glioma. The sample was PBMCs, taken from a glioma patient whose treatment included an IDH1 peptide vaccine. In DNA form, the CDR3 reads TGTGCCAGCAGCTTGCCGACAGGGTCCGGGGCCAACGTCCTGACTTTC. Its translation: CASSLPTGSGANVLTF.